Below are 26 T cell receptor beta chains sequenced from a single sample in a study of shared clonotypes between healthy human individuals. TCRdb keeps only in-frame clones here, not all; method: immunoSEQ multiplex PCR. Of over 2 million clones in the sample, less than 95% were seen once. The sequencing input was naive CD4+ T cells from PBMCs. The subset: CD45RA+ positively selected. The receptor source for this set is a man younger than 35 in good health. Some clones in this sample may be carry-over from other donors' samples.

This rearrangement joins TRBV5-8 to TRBJ2-5; TRBD2 is a possible D gene (6 bases). Germline CDR1 is SGHTS and CDR2 is YDEGEE. The CDR3 length is 14 residues. V was pared by 6 bases and J by 4 bases, with 16 bases between. The CDR3 is CASKPGGVGETQYF. The CDR3 bases are TGTGCCAGCAAGCCCGGAGGGGTAGGAGAGACCCAGTACTTC.

DNA of the CDR3: TGTGCCAGTACGGGCCCGGGCACCTACGAGCAGTACTTC. Translated, it gives CASTGPGTYEQYF. J is TRBJ2-7 and V is TRBV6-5, with D unresolved. Trimming took 9 bases from V and 2 from J, leaving 14 bases between them. The CDR3 length is 13 residues. The germline V gene encodes CDR1 MNHEY and CDR2 SVGAGI.

J is TRBJ2-1 and V is TRBV5-1; weak D call: TRBD2 (6 bases). Trimming pared 5 bases from V and 3 bases from J, leaving 18 bases between. Germline V gene data show CDR1 as SGHRS and CDR2 as YFSETQ. The CDR3 sequence is 16 residues long. The CDR3 bases are TGCGCCAGCAGTTCTAATAGCGGTGAGGTCTACAATGAGCAGTTCTTC. As protein: CASSSNSGEVYNEQFF.

About this clone: One end of the junction is discordant with germline, which a read error may explain. The chain links TRBV7-7 to TRBJ2-1, with 7 bases lining up with TRBD1. This CDR3 has 13 residues. Germline V gives CDR1 SSHAT, CDR2 FNYEAQ (reference sequence). The CDR3 loop is CASSLSGRTGRIF. The CDR3 nucleotides read TGTGCCAGCAGCTTATCCGGTAGGACAGGAAGGATCTTC.

Regarding this clone: Other DNA sequences within the sample encode an identical CDR3. The rearrangement links TRBV28 to TRBJ2-5; D not resolved. Germline-derived CDR1 and CDR2 are MDHEN and SYDVKM. The length of the CDR3 is 12 residues. The V end was cut by 6 bases, the J end by 2 bases, with 7 bases between. The CDR3 region is CASSRTQETQYF. The CDR3 coding sequence is TGTGCCAGCAGCCGTACTCAAGAGACCCAGTACTTC.

The chain employs TRBV18 and TRBJ1-5; D is unclear. V gave up 3 bases and J gave up 1 base, with 16 bases separating them. Germline V gene sequence: CDR1 KGHSH, CDR2 LQKENI. CDR3 length equals 17 residues. The CDR3: CASSPSTGRASNQPQHF. The CDR3 bases are TGTGCCAGCTCACCTAGTACGGGCCGGGCCAGCAATCAGCCCCAGCATTTT. Variable domain in full (rest from reference TRBV18 and TRBJ1-5): NAGVMQNPRHLVRRRGQEARLRCSPMKGHSHVYWYRQLPEEGLKFMVYLQKENIIDESGMPKERFSAEFPKEGPSILRIQQVVRGDSAAYFCASSPSTGRASNQPQHFGDGTRLSIL.

The V gene is TRBV28, the J gene TRBJ1-5, with 9 bases that match TRBD1. V lost 5 bases to trimming and J lost 7 bases; unmatched junction nucleotides: 12. Germline CDR1 reads MDHEN; CDR2 reads SYDVKM. This CDR3 comprises 16 residues. This CDR3 is CASSPTGGVRRQPQHF. CDR3 sequence (DNA): TGTGCCAGCAGTCCCACAGGGGGCGTTCGGAGACAGCCCCAGCATTTT. Full variable domain (missing parts from reference TRBV28 and TRBJ1-5): DVKVTQSSRYLVKRTGEKVFLECVQDMDHENMFWYRQDPGLGLRLIYFSYDVKMKEKGDIPEGYSVSREKKERFSLILESASTNQTSMYLCASSPTGGVRRQPQHFGDGTRLSIL.

This chain connects TRBV7-7 to TRBJ1-4, with D uncertain. CDR3 size: 14 residues. V was trimmed by 4 bases and J by 5 bases, leaving 11 bases between them. Germline V gene lookup returns CDR1 SSHAT and CDR2 FNYEAQ (reference sequence). DNA of the CDR3: TGTGCCAGCAGCTCAGGACCGACGAATGAAAAACTGTTTTTT. This gives the protein CASSSGPTNEKLFF. Filled out from reference TRBV7-7 and TRBJ1-4, the complete variable domain reads GAGVSQSPRYKVTKRGQDVTLRCDPISSHATLYWYQQALGQGPEFLTYFNYEAQPDKSGLPSDRFSAERPEGSISTLTIQRTEQRDSAMYRCASSSGPTNEKLFFGSGTQLSVL.

This chain uses TRBV28 with TRBJ1-5; 7 bases match TRBD1. From germline, CDR1 is MDHEN and CDR2 SYDVKM. Trimming at V came to 2 bases and at J to 6 bases, leaving 13 bases not matched to a gene. The CDR3 loop spans 17 amino acids. CDR3 residues: CASSLISYRGRGQPQHF. Written as DNA, the CDR3 is TGTGCCAGCAGTTTAATTTCCTACAGGGGCCGGGGTCAGCCCCAGCATTTT. The full variable domain, its missing parts supplied by reference TRBV28 and TRBJ1-5, is DVKVTQSSRYLVKRTGEKVFLECVQDMDHENMFWYRQDPGLGLRLIYFSYDVKMKEKGDIPEGYSVSREKKERFSLILESASTNQTSMYLCASSLISYRGRGQPQHFGDGTRLSIL.

The rearrangement links TRBV11-2 to TRBJ2-3; 7 nucleotides line up with TRBD2. Germline values: CDR1 SGHAT, CDR2 FQNNGV. J was trimmed by 3 bases and V by 1 base; bases with no gene match: 7. CDR3 length equals 16 residues. CDR3 nucleotide sequence: TGTGCCAGCAGCTTAGTGGGCGGGAGTACGACAGATACGCAGTATTTT. Its translation: CASSLVGGSTTDTQYF. The whole variable domain, remainder taken from reference TRBV11-2 and TRBJ2-3, is EAGVAQSPRYKIIEKRQSVAFWCNPISGHATLYWYQQILGQGPKLLIQFQNNGVVDDSQLPKDRFSAERLKGVDSTLKIQPAKLEDSAVYLCASSLVGGSTTDTQYFGPGTRLTVL.

The rearrangement links TRBV7-2 to TRBJ1-5; the D is unclear. The V and J ends lost 5 bases and 0 bases respectively, with 11 bases between them. CDR3 size: 15 residues. CDR1 and CDR2 from the germline V gene are SGHTA and FQGNSA. The CDR3 here is CASSPAWSSNQPQHF. Written as DNA, the CDR3 is TGTGCCAGCAGCCCGGCTTGGTCTAGCAATCAGCCCCAGCATTTT.

This chain connects TRBV29-1 to TRBJ2-1; TRBD2 might be the D (6 bases). CDR3 length: 16 residues. Trimming removed 2 bases at V and 0 bases at J, with 14 bases between. CDR1 is SQVTM and CDR2 is ANQGSEA in the germline V gene. Here the CDR3 reads CSVESGLARSYNEQFF. The CDR3 DNA sequence: TGCAGCGTTGAAAGTGGGCTAGCGCGCTCCTACAATGAGCAGTTCTTC.

V gene TRBV27 combines with J gene TRBJ2-6; unclear D gene. V was pared by 6 bases and J by 2 bases, with 5 bases between. The germline CDR1 and CDR2 sequences are MNHEY and SMNVEV (reference sequence). CDR3 length: 13 amino acids. As DNA, the CDR3 is TGTGCCAGCAGATACACTGGGGCCAACGTCCTGACTTTC. Encoded protein: CASRYTGANVLTF.

The chain uses TRBV6-1 and TRBJ1-3, with 7 bases matching TRBD1. The trim removed 11 bases at V and 0 bases at J, leaving 10 bases unmatched. The CDR3 is 15 residues long. Looked up from germline, CDR1 is MNHNS and CDR2 is SASEGT. The CDR3 sequence: CACRDSQTSGNTIYF. The CDR3 region has the DNA TGTGCCTGCCGGGACAGTCAGACCTCTGGAAACACCATATATTTT.

J is TRBJ2-4 and V is TRBV11-1; 9 bases are shared with TRBD2. This CDR3 contains 13 residues. The V gene end was trimmed by 3 bases and the J gene end by 10 bases; junction bases not matched to a gene: 4. Germline V gene lookup returns CDR1 SGHAT and CDR2 FQDESV (reference sequence). In nucleotides, the CDR3 is TGTGCCAGCAGCTTCGTGACTAGCGGTATTCAGTACTTC. As protein: CASSFVTSGIQYF.

The rearrangement uses TRBV9 and TRBJ2-3; D is perhaps TRBD2 (5 bases). Deletions cut 3 bases from V and 0 bases from J, with 11 bases between. The CDR3 is 15 residues long. Looked up from germline, CDR1 is SGDLS and CDR2 is YYNGEE. The CDR3 reads CASSALTGSTDTQYF. The CDR3 coding sequence is TGTGCCAGCAGCGCGCTGACGGGAAGCACAGATACGCAGTATTTT.

The chain recombines TRBV19 with TRBJ1-3; D is uncertain. This CDR3 is 16 amino acids long. The germline CDR1 and CDR2 sequences are LNHDA and SQIVND (reference sequence). V gave up 6 bases and J gave up 4 bases, with 19 bases separating them. CDR3 amino acids: CASSTSGPPRGNTIYF. The DNA of the CDR3 is TGTGCCAGTAGCACCTCCGGGCCCCCGAGGGGAAACACCATATATTTT.

This rearrangement joins TRBV7-2 to TRBJ2-1; 8 bases align to TRBD1. The CDR3 loop spans 15 amino acids. Germline assignment: CDR1 SGHTA and CDR2 FQGNSA. The junction had 15 bases not matched to a gene; V was cut back by 5 bases and J by 12 bases. As DNA, the CDR3 is TGTGCCAGCAGCCGAGCAGGACAGGGTCCCCGAATGCAGTTCTTC. Translated, it gives CASSRAGQGPRMQFF.

The chain is built from TRBV11-3 and TRBJ2-3; TRBD2 is a possible D gene (5 bases). Between the trimmed V and J ends, which lost 3 bases and 1 base, there was a span of 11 bases. The CDR3 runs to 15 residues. Germline V gene lookup returns CDR1 SGHNT and CDR2 YENEEA. CDR3 sequence (DNA): TGTGCCAGCAGCTTCGGGGTGGCTGGCACAGATACGCAGTATTTT. Translation: CASSFGVAGTDTQYF.

A single count supports this clone. This sequence joins TRBV4-2 and TRBJ2-5, with 8 bases aligning to TRBD2. Germline CDR1 reads LGHNA; CDR2 reads YNFKEQ. This CDR3 region has 14 residues. The trim removed 5 bases at V and 1 base at J, leaving 3 bases unmatched. The CDR3 DNA follows: TGTGCCAGCAGCTACCTAGCGGGCCAAGAGACCCAGTACTTC. This gives the protein CASSYLAGQETQYF.

The chain employs TRBV4-3 and TRBJ2-3; a weak D match, TRBD2 (7 bases). Germline V gives CDR1 LGHNA, CDR2 YSLEER. V was clipped by 2 bases and J by 0 bases, with 24 bases between them. There are 20 residues in the CDR3. CDR3: CASSQPPGGRVVPSTDTQYF. The CDR3 DNA sequence: TGCGCCAGCAGCCAACCCCCCGGGGGGCGGGTCGTCCCTAGCACAGATACGCAGTATTTT.

The rearrangement joins TRBV28 to TRBJ2-6; unclear D gene. Trimming stripped 7 bases from V and 3 bases from J, with 10 bases between. Germline V lookup: CDR1 MDHEN, CDR2 SYDVKM. This CDR3 region has 14 residues. CDR3 nucleotides: TGTGCCAGCAACCTCAGAGGTGGGGCCAACGTCCTGACTTTC. Protein: CASNLRGGANVLTF.

The chain couples TRBV6-5 to TRBJ2-5; D gene ambiguous. CDR1 is MNHEY, CDR2 SVGAGI, per germline. Trimming pared 8 bases from V and 1 base from J, leaving 11 bases between. CDR3 length: 13 residues. The CDR3: CASGDNVQETQYF. The CDR3 DNA sequence: TGTGCCAGCGGGGATAACGTCCAAGAGACCCAGTACTTC.

This chain connects TRBV28 to TRBJ2-6; 11 bases match TRBD1. The germline gives CDR1 MDHEN, CDR2 SYDVKM. J lost 4 bases, V lost 6 bases, and 11 bases had no gene match. This CDR3 has 18 residues. CDR3 in DNA: TGTGCCAGCAGGAACCCCGGACAGGGGGCGCGAGGGGCCAACGTCCTGACTTTC. Translating it yields CASRNPGQGARGANVLTF.

This chain connects TRBV27 to TRBJ2-3; 9 bases are shared with TRBD2. CDR1 MNHEY and CDR2 SMNVEV come from the germline V gene (reference sequence). J lost 6 bases, V lost 4 bases, and 14 bases had no gene match. The CDR3 has 17 residues. For the CDR3, the DNA is TGTGCCAGCAGTTCCCCCTTGTTCGCGGGAGGGCCCGATACGCAGTATTTT. Its translation: CASSSPLFAGGPDTQYF.

The chain combines TRBV7-2 with TRBJ2-7, with 9 bases fitting TRBD2. CDR3 size: 14 residues. V lost 5 bases to trimming and J lost 6 bases; unmatched junction nucleotides: 8. Germline V gene sequence: CDR1 SGHTA, CDR2 FQGNSA. As DNA, the CDR3 is TGTGCCAGCAGCCGTAGCGGGAGTTCGGGCGAGCAGTACTTC. It codes for CASSRSGSSGEQYF.